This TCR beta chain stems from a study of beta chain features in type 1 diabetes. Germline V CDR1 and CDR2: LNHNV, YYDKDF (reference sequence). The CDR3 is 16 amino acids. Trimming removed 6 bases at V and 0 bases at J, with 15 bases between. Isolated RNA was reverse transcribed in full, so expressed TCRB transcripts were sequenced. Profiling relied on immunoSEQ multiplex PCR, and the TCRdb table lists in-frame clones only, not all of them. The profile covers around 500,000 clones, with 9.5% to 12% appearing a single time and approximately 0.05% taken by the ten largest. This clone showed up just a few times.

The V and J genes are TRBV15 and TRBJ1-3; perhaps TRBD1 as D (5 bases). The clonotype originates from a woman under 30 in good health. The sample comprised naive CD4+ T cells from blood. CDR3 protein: CATRNNSGASGNTIYF. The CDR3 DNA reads TGTGCCACCAGGAACAACAGCGGGGCCTCTGGAAACACCATATATTTT.